One and the same sample provided the 31 T cell receptor beta chains below, sequenced in a study of T cell repertoires in cytomegalovirus infection. From the reads, TCRdb called clonotypes with MiXCR, one entry per CDR3 protein. The sample carries around 210,000 distinct CDR3 sequences, around 6.6% recorded once. Input material: PBMCs. Every receptor here comes from a human donor in good health (CMV status not recorded). Some clones in this sample may be carry-over from other donors' samples.

This clonotype was observed many times. V is TRBV20-1 and J is TRBJ2-7, with D maybe TRBD1 (6 bases). This CDR3 region has 15 residues. Trimming left V 3 bases short and J 4 bases short, with 19 bases between. The germline CDR1 and CDR2 sequences are DFQATT and SNEGSKA (reference sequence). In DNA form, the CDR3 reads TGCAGTGCTAGCGTAGTAGGGGGTAGTCCTTACGAGCAGTACTTC. It specifies CSASVVGGSPYEQYF.

This clonotype came up many times. The V and J genes are TRBV29-1 and TRBJ1-1; D is unresolved. The V end lost 1 base, the J end lost 0 bases, and 9 bases lay between the germline ends. CDR1 is SQVTM and CDR2 is ANQGSEA in the germline V gene. The CDR3 is 14 residues long. DNA of the CDR3: TGCAGCGTTGAAGTCCCGGGAGTGAACACTGAAGCTTTCTTT. Residues: CSVEVPGVNTEAFF.

This clonotype has ten or more counts. This rearrangement joins TRBV2 to TRBJ1-1; 9 bases match TRBD1. V was clipped by 10 bases and J by 3 bases; unmatched bases: 6. The germline V gene encodes CDR1 SNHLY and CDR2 FYNNEI. CDR3 length: 13 amino acids. The CDR3 nucleotides read TGTGCCAAAAGTAGGGACAGGGACACTGAAGCTTTCTTT. It translates to CAKSRDRDTEAFF.

This clonotype came up a few times. The genes are TRBV7-9 and TRBJ2-5, with D tentatively TRBD1 or TRBD2 (6 bases each). Germline V gene lookup returns CDR1 SEHNR and CDR2 FQNEAQ (reference sequence). This CDR3 region has 15 residues. The germline V and J ends were trimmed by 5 bases and 1 base, with 14 bases remaining between them. CDR3 amino acids: CASSSTTGAQETQYF. The CDR3 coding sequence is TGTGCCAGCAGCAGCACGACGGGGGCCCAAGAGACCCAGTACTTC.

V and J are TRBV29-1 and TRBJ2-1; TRBD2 agrees at 9 bases. The CDR3 totals 13 residues. From germline, CDR1 is SQVTM and CDR2 ANQGSEA. J gave up 9 bases and V 4 bases, and 7 bases lay outside the gene matches. The CDR3 coding sequence is TGCAGCGTTGTGAGGACTAGCGACGGTGAGCAGTTCTTC. Encoded protein: CSVVRTSDGEQFF.

This clonotype was counted many times. This chain uses TRBV6-6 with TRBJ1-1, with D uncertain. V gave up 7 bases and J gave up 5 bases, with 14 bases separating them. The CDR3 sequence is 13 residues long. In germline, CDR1 is MNHNY, CDR2 SVGAGI (reference sequence). In DNA form, the CDR3 reads TGTGCCAGCACCCTTACTGACGTTACTGAAGCTTTCTTT. This translates into CASTLTDVTEAFF.

The gene calls are TRBV2 and TRBJ1-1; TRBD1 aligns across 7 bases. J gave up 1 base and V 8 bases, and 4 bases lay outside the gene matches. This CDR3 spans 13 amino acids. CDR1 is SNHLY and CDR2 is FYNNEI in the germline V gene. In DNA, the CDR3 is TGTGCCAGCGCGAGACAGGGGAACACTGAAGCTTTCTTT. It yields the protein CASARQGNTEAFF.

This clonotype was found many times. The CDR3 here is CSARGERALRDIQYF. CDR3 sequence (DNA): TGCAGTGCTAGAGGGGAACGGGCGCTAAGGGACATTCAGTACTTC. The rearrangement joins TRBV20-1 to TRBJ2-4; no clear D. Deletions cut 1 base from V and 8 bases from J, with 18 bases between. In germline, CDR1 is DFQATT, CDR2 SNEGSKA (reference sequence). The CDR3 sequence is 15 residues long.

Ten or more counts support this clonotype. The chain employs TRBV6-2 or TRBV6-3 and TRBJ2-7; perhaps TRBD1 as D (5 bases). CDR3 length: 12 residues. Germline V lookup: CDR1 MNHEY, CDR2 SVGEGT. V lost 6 bases and J 3 bases, leaving 9 bases between the germline ends. CDR3 sequence: CASRGVRYEQYF. In DNA, the CDR3 is TGTGCCAGCAGAGGGGTTCGCTACGAGCAGTACTTC.

This clonotype has ten or more counts. The chain combines TRBV19 with TRBJ1-1; D perhaps matches TRBD1 (5 bases). From germline, CDR1 is LNHDA and CDR2 SQIVND (reference sequence). This CDR3 contains 14 residues. V was shortened by 5 bases and J by 4 bases, with 14 bases between the two germline ends. Here the CDR3 DNA reads TGTGCCAGTAGTCCCCCGGGGGTTGGCACTGAAGCTTTCTTT. This sequence encodes CASSPPGVGTEAFF.

The chain carries TRBV20-1 and TRBJ1-2; 8 bases align to TRBD1. CDR3 length: 13 residues. The germline gives CDR1 DFQATT, CDR2 SNEGSKA (reference sequence). Trimming cost V 7 bases and J 3 bases; bases outside gene matches: 7. Here the CDR3 reads CSVMGQVDYGYTF. The DNA of the CDR3 is TGCAGTGTTATGGGACAGGTCGACTATGGCTACACCTTC.

In its sample, this clonotype was seen many times. This chain links TRBV28 with TRBJ2-5; no reliable D call. The CDR3 has 14 residues. V lost 5 bases and J lost 2, with 12 bases in between. The germline V gene encodes CDR1 MDHEN and CDR2 SYDVKM. CDR3 bases: TGTGCCAGCAGTGTTTTGCGGTTTCAAGAGACCCAGTACTTC. It is translated as CASSVLRFQETQYF.

In this sample, this clonotype turned up many times. V usage is TRBV2 and J usage is TRBJ2-5; D call uncertain. Trimming pared 3 bases from V and 5 bases from J, leaving 7 bases between. CDR3 length: 12 amino acids. Germline V gene lookup returns CDR1 SNHLY and CDR2 FYNNEI. The DNA for the CDR3 is TGTGCCAGCAGTGACAGAAGTGAGACCCAGTACTTC. Translation gives CASSDRSETQYF.

This clonotype occurred many times. The chain recombines TRBV23-1 with TRBJ1-2; tentatively, D is TRBD1 (5 bases). TRBV23-1 is noted as an ORF with a role that remains uncertain. V was cut by 4 bases and J by 4 bases, with 19 bases left in between. The CDR3 spans 16 residues. The CDR3 region is CASSPSPGPSRYGYTF. The CDR3 region has the DNA TGCGCCAGCAGTCCGTCTCCGGGGCCCTCTCGCTATGGCTACACCTTC.

This clonotype was observed many times. The genes are TRBV2 and TRBJ1-5; D possibly corresponds to TRBD1 (5 bases). Per germline, CDR1 SNHLY and CDR2 FYNNEI. The CDR3 has 14 amino acids. Trimming took 2 bases from V and 5 from J, leaving 10 bases between them. The CDR3 region is CASSEIQDDQPQHF. The CDR3 DNA sequence: TGTGCCAGCAGTGAAATACAGGATGATCAGCCCCAGCATTTT.

This clonotype has a count of ten or more. As DNA, the CDR3 is TGTGCCAGCAGCTCGAGACCTAACACCGGGGAGCTGTTTTTT. It specifies CASSSRPNTGELFF. V is TRBV11-2 and J is TRBJ2-2; the D is unclear. V gave up 4 bases and J gave up 2 bases, with 8 bases separating them. Germline V CDR1 and CDR2: SGHAT, FQNNGV. The CDR3 contains 14 residues.

This clonotype was picked up many times. The chain combines TRBV28 with TRBJ2-1, with D perhaps matching TRBD1 (5 bases). This CDR3 has 15 amino acids. V lost 2 bases to trimming and J lost 5 bases, with 13 bases between them. Germline V gene data show CDR1 as MDHEN and CDR2 as SYDVKM. CDR3: CASSLGAVTNNEQFF. The DNA for the CDR3 is TGTGCCAGCAGTTTAGGGGCAGTAACGAACAATGAGCAGTTCTTC.

The table lists this clonotype with many counts. The gene calls are TRBV20-1 and TRBJ2-2, with 12 bases identical to TRBD2. Germline V CDR1 and CDR2: DFQATT, SNEGSKA (reference sequence). This CDR3 has 17 amino acids. Trimming took 3 bases from V and 4 from J; bases not matched to a gene: 9. The CDR3 DNA sequence: TGCAGTGCTAGTCTAGCGGGGGGGTACGGGCCCACCGGGGAGCTGTTTTTT. Its translation: CSASLAGGYGPTGELFF.

There are many counts of this clonotype. V and J are TRBV12-3 or TRBV12-4 and TRBJ2-1; D is perhaps TRBD1 (5 bases). Trimming shortened V by 6 bases and J by 0 bases, and 12 bases separated the two germline ends. The CDR3 loop spans 15 amino acids. CDR3 nucleotides: TGTGCCAGCAGGACGACAGCTAGCTCCTACAATGAGCAGTTCTTC. Encoded protein: CASRTTASSYNEQFF.

This clonotype has a count of ten or more. The chain couples TRBV7-2 to TRBJ2-5; TRBD1 is a possible D gene (6 bases). Trimming removed 5 bases at V and 2 bases at J, with 15 bases between. The germline gives CDR1 SGHTA, CDR2 FQGNSA. This CDR3 is 15 amino acids long. In nucleotides, the CDR3 is TGTGCCAGCAGCCGCCGAGGGGGATTTCAAGAGACCCAGTACTTC. Amino acid sequence: CASSRRGGFQETQYF.

This clonotype was detected many times. J is TRBJ2-7 and V is TRBV7-8; 7 bases line up with TRBD1. The CDR3 length is 14 residues. Germline lookup yields CDR1 SGHVS and CDR2 FQNEAQ. Trimming removed 1 base from V and 3 bases from J; junction bases left unmatched: 3. In DNA form, the CDR3 reads TGTGCCAGCAGCTTAGGTGACAGGGTCTACGAGCAGTACTTC. It translates to CASSLGDRVYEQYF.

This clonotype was counted many times. The V and J genes are TRBV5-5 and TRBJ2-4; 9 bases are shared with TRBD1. V was pared by 4 bases and J by 3 bases, with 8 bases of the junction left unmatched. This CDR3 region has 16 residues. CDR1 is SGHKS, CDR2 YYEKEE, per germline (reference sequence). This CDR3 reads CASSGLQGAVKNIQYF. In DNA form, the CDR3 reads TGTGCCAGCAGCGGATTACAGGGGGCCGTCAAAAACATTCAGTACTTC.

This clonotype appeared many times. The rearrangement links TRBV7-2 to TRBJ1-4; perhaps TRBD1 as D (5 bases). The length of the CDR3 is 15 residues. V lost 3 bases and J lost 0, with 8 bases in between. Germline loops: CDR1 SGHTA, CDR2 FQGNSA. CDR3: CASSFKGPTNEKLFF. The CDR3, as DNA: TGTGCCAGCAGCTTTAAGGGGCCAACTAATGAAAAACTGTTTTTT.

This clonotype was seen at least ten times. The gene calls are TRBV24-1 and TRBJ2-4, with D perhaps given as TRBD1 or TRBD2 (5 bases each). Germline assignment: CDR1 KGHDR and CDR2 SFDVKD. The CDR3 is made up of 12 amino acids. The V end was cut by 9 bases, the J end by 7 bases, with 12 bases between. The CDR3 bases are TGTGCCACCGAGGGGCGGCGGAACATTCAGTACTTC. It encodes CATEGRRNIQYF.

This clonotype was picked up many times. J is TRBJ2-7 and V is TRBV28; D might be TRBD2 (5 bases). Germline CDR1 reads MDHEN; CDR2 reads SYDVKM. V was clipped by 8 bases and J by 0 bases, with 20 bases between them. The CDR3 loop spans 16 amino acids. CDR3 in amino acids: CASGPAGRSYSYEQYF. Written as DNA, the CDR3 is TGTGCCAGCGGGCCTGCGGGTAGGTCCTACTCCTACGAGCAGTACTTC. The whole variable domain, filled in from reference TRBV28 and TRBJ2-7, reads DVKVTQSSRYLVKRTGEKVFLECVQDMDHENMFWYRQDPGLGLRLIYFSYDVKMKEKGDIPEGYSVSREKKERFSLILESASTNQTSMYLCASGPAGRSYSYEQYFGPGTRLTVT.

This clonotype was detected ten times or more. V is TRBV7-9 and J is TRBJ1-1; 9 bases fit TRBD1. Germline lookup yields CDR1 SEHNR and CDR2 FQNEAQ (reference sequence). The CDR3 consists of 13 residues. With V trimmed by 1 base and J by 7 bases, 1 base remained unmatched. The CDR3 sequence: CASSLEGQGEAFF. The CDR3 DNA sequence: TGTGCCAGCAGCTTAGAGGGACAGGGTGAAGCTTTCTTT. The variable domain in full, completed from reference TRBV7-9 and TRBJ1-1, reads DTGVSQNPRHKITKRGQNVTFRCDPISEHNRLYWYRQTLGQGPEFLTYFQNEAQLEKSRLLSDRFSAERPKGSFSTLEIQRTEQGDSAMYLCASSLEGQGEAFFGQGTRLTVV.

The sample holds many counts of this clonotype. This rearrangement joins TRBV28 to TRBJ2-7; 10 positions match TRBD1. V dropped 7 bases and J dropped 3; count of bases not matched to a gene: 6. This CDR3 is built from 14 residues. CDR1 MDHEN and CDR2 SYDVKM come from the germline V gene. CDR3 region: CASTFRDRGYEQYF. In DNA form, the CDR3 reads TGTGCCAGCACCTTCCGGGACAGGGGCTACGAGCAGTACTTC.

This clonotype appeared many times. The chain employs TRBV20-1 and TRBJ1-2; D unresolved. Trimming shortened V by 1 base and J by 7 bases, and 13 bases separated the two germline ends. This CDR3 has 13 amino acids. Germline CDR1 reads DFQATT; CDR2 reads SNEGSKA (reference sequence). CDR3 sequence (DNA): TGCAGTGCTAGAGGCCCGACCCTGGGTGGCTACACCTTC. Its translation is CSARGPTLGGYTF.

This clonotype has a count of ten or more. The chain is built from TRBV11-2 and TRBJ2-5, with 12 bases aligning to TRBD2. This CDR3 is 17 amino acids long. Germline lookup yields CDR1 SGHAT and CDR2 FQNNGV. J lost 1 base, V lost 0 bases, and 3 bases had no gene match. In DNA, the CDR3 is TGTGCCAGCAGCTTAGAACTAGCGGGGGGTCGCCAAGAGACCCAGTACTTC. Amino acid sequence: CASSLELAGGRQETQYF.

This clonotype was picked up many times. The rearrangement joins TRBV5-4 to TRBJ2-2; D might be TRBD1 (6 bases). Germline assignment: CDR1 SGHNT and CDR2 YYREEE (reference sequence). This CDR3 region has 15 residues. V was clipped by 0 bases and J by 6 bases, with 12 bases between them. Here the CDR3 reads CASSLGRGRAGELFF. CDR3 nucleotides: TGTGCCAGCAGCTTGGGCAGGGGAAGGGCCGGGGAGCTGTTTTTT.

This clonotype has a count of ten or more. The chain has TRBV5-1 and TRBJ2-1, with 8 bases lining up with TRBD1. Losses at the gene ends were 0 bases for V and 4 bases for J; bases not matched to a gene: 3. The CDR3 totals 15 residues. Looked up from germline, CDR1 is SGHRS and CDR2 is YFSETQ. CDR3 in DNA: TGCGCCAGCAGCTTGGACGGACAGGGATACAATGAGCAGTTCTTC. Its protein is CASSLDGQGYNEQFF.